This TCR beta chain originates from a study of T cell changes during pregnancy in multiple sclerosis. This clone has just one count. The junction had 11 bases not matched to a gene; V was cut back by 10 bases and J by 2 bases. The CDR3 loop spans 16 amino acids. Germline assignment: CDR1 SNHLY and CDR2 FYNNEI. Clones were read by immunoSEQ multiplex PCR, and TCRdb kept only the in-frame ones, dropping some. Here the sample spans tens of thousands of clones, 94% being singletons. The chain has TRBV2 and TRBJ2-6, with 7 bases fitting TRBD1. The specimen comprised peripheral blood, sampled after pregnancy. This sequence originates from a female donor in good health, enrolled as a control in a pregnancy study. CDR3 residues: CATSVRGSTGANVLTF. The CDR3, as DNA: TGTGCCACGTCCGTCAGGGGGAGTACTGGGGCCAACGTCCTGACTTTC.